This paragraph reports one T cell receptor (beta chain). Its cognate antigen is unknown. By quantitative 5'-RACE with molecular barcodes, the TCR beta libraries were made. TCRdb itself ran the 5' RACE reads through MiXCR, one entry per CDR3 protein. The sample has a few hundred thousand distinct CDR3 sequences, 15% to 20% seen once. The data belong to a study of CD8 T cells in ankylosing spondylitis. Study-level results: CD8+ disease-linked clones were present at relatively low frequencies in blood. Characteristic of ankylosing spondylitis blood, it appeared, was a TCR beta motif comprising about 8 highly homologous variants.

This receptor was identified in a male donor with ankylosing spondylitis. Specimen: blood, either unsorted or a sorted T cell fraction (not recorded which).

This CDR3 reads CSASPDLVTSYNEQFF. The CDR3 nucleotides are TGCAGTGCTAGCCCTGATTTGGTGACCTCCTACAATGAGCAGTTCTTC. This chain uses TRBV20-1 with TRBJ2-1; D is unclear. Germline CDR1 DFQATT, CDR2 SNEGSKA (reference sequence). CDR3 length: 16 residues. The V end lost 3 bases, the J end lost 0 bases, and 15 bases lay between the germline ends.